This TCR beta chain was sequenced for a study of blood T cell repertoires in COVID-19 (dated by TCRdb to 2018 to 2020). As for the study more broadly: The collaborator samples originated in the United States, Italy and Spain and spanned the acute and convalescent phases of COVID-19. The material from the prospective study consisted of cDNA or gDNA derived from T cells, B-cell-depleted T cells, or PBMCs. The dataset comprised deeply sampled blood TCRbeta repertoires from subjects exposed to, actively infected with, or recovered from COVID-19. The repertoires were made available in a free public database intended to serve as a resource for research on the immune response to SARS-CoV-2. Samples came from the ongoing ImmuneRACE study (first 160 participants) plus 1,254 subjects from 6 global collaborators. A de-identified subject ID, COVID-19 status, age in years and sex were almost always included in the sample metadata. Where HLA class I and class II types were available, the types were taken from metadata supplied by the sample provider, not from assay-based typing.

In the prospective study, participants were roughly 18 to 100 years old, resided in approximately 25 geographic areas of the United States, and were enrolled through a virtual design. Cohort assignment in the prospective study relied on participant-reported clinical history from a screening survey and a study questionnaire. Recovered participants in ImmuneRACE Cohort 3 were defined by two consecutive negative NP/OP PCR tests, clearance by a healthcare professional, or resolution of symptoms. In the prospective study, whole blood, serum and a nasopharyngeal or oropharyngeal swab were collected from each participant by mobile phlebotomists. Prospective study participants could optionally give additional blood draws and questionnaires over an approximately two-month period. Before DNA extraction, blood samples from the prospective study were shipped at room temperature or frozen. A word on this clone: Its antigen is still unknown. Per-base qualities were not stored, and no clone one base away is much larger.

Looking up the germline V gene (reference sequence) yields CDR1 LGHDT and CDR2 YNNKEL. The CDR3 covers 15 residues, taking in both the cysteine and the phenylalanine. The DNA shown is the 45-base CDR3, in frame from base 1. Relative to germline, V is missing 4 bases and J is missing 5 bases, with 3 bases of the junction outside any gene match. The full study reports these points: Clinical and demographic metadata were provided uncurated, with the amount varying by source and participant.

TCRbeta CDR3 regions were amplified from genomic DNA by means of the immunoSEQ Assay, a bias-controlled multiplex PCR. Regarding the original processing steps: Nucleated cell counts per sample were estimated from amplification of reference gene primers within the assay. Sequence reads were collapsed and filtered to measure the absolute abundance of every unique TCRbeta CDR3 rearrangement. For each sample, productive Simpson clonality was calculated by taking the square root of Simpson's diversity index across productive rearrangements. In TCRdb, the immuneACCESS table is reduced to in-frame sequences with V and J assigned. These tables do not hold every clone; where another copy was compared, an unresolved V gene accounts for under half, and the others remain unexplained. V, J and clone size are taken as reported in that table, and D and trimming were inferred from the DNA itself. This sample is represented by fewer than 300,000 clones; over 75% of them were singletons. 1.1% of the sample is held by the ten biggest clonotypes.

The chain uses TRBV3-1 (or the pseudogene TRBV3-2) and TRBJ2-3; 13 of the junction bases match TRBD2. The sequenced material came from PBMCs or T cells enriched from blood (not recorded which). The TCR originated in a woman in her thirties who had recovered from COVID-19. Here is the DNA: TGTGCCAGCAGCCCCGGGACTAGCGGGATAGATACGCAGTATTTT. Its product reads: CASSPGTSGIDTQYF.